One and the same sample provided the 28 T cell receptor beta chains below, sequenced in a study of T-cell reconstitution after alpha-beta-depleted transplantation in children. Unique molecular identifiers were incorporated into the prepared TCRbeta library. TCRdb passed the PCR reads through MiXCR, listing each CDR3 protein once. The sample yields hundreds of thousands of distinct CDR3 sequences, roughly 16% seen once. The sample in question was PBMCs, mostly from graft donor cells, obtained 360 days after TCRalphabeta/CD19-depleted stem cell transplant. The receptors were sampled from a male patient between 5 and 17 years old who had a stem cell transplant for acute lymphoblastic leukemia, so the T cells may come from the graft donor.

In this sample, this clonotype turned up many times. For the CDR3, the DNA is TGTGCCAGCAGCGGATACAGGGGGTTGGGCGAGCAGTACTTC. Translated, it gives CASSGYRGLGEQYF. The chain carries TRBV9 and TRBJ2-7, with 8 positions matching TRBD1. The CDR3 is 14 amino acids. The V gene's germline CDR1 is SGDLS and CDR2 YYNGEE. The ends lost 3 bases at V and 6 bases at J; junction bases unmatched: 8.

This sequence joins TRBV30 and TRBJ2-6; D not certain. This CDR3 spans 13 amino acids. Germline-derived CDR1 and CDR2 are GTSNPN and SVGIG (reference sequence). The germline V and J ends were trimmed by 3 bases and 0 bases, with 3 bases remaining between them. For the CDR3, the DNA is TGTGCCTGGAGATCCTCTGGGGCCAACGTCCTGACTTTC. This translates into CAWRSSGANVLTF.

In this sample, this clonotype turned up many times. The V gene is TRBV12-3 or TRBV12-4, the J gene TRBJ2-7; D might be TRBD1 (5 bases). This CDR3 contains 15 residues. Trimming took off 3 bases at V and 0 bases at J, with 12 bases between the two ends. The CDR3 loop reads CASSFGGHRSYEQYF. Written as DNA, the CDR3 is TGTGCCAGCAGTTTCGGCGGACACCGCTCCTACGAGCAGTACTTC.

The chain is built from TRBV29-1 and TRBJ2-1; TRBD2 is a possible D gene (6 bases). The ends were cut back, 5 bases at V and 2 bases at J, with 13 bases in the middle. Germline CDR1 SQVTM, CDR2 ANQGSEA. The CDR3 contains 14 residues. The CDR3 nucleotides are TGCAGCGTTCAATCGGGGGTTACCTACAATGAGCAGTTCTTC. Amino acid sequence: CSVQSGVTYNEQFF.

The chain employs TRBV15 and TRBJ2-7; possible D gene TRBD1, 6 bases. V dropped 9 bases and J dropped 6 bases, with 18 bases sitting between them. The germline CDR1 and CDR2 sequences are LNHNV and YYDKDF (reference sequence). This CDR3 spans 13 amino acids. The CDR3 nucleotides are TGTGCCACGGCCGCTGACAGGACCCGCGAGCAGTACTTC. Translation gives CATAADRTREQYF.

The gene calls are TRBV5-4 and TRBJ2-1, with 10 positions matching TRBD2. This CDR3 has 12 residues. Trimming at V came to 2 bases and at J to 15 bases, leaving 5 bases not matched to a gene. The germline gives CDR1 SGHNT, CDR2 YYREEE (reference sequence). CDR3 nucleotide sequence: TGTGCCAGCAGCTTTCCGGGACTAGCGCCGTTCTTC. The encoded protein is CASSFPGLAPFF.

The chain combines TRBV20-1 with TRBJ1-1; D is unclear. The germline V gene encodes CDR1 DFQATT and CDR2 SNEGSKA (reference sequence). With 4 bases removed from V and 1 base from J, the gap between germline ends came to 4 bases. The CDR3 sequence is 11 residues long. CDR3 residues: CSAIKNTEAFF. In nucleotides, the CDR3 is TGCAGTGCTATCAAGAACACTGAAGCTTTCTTT.

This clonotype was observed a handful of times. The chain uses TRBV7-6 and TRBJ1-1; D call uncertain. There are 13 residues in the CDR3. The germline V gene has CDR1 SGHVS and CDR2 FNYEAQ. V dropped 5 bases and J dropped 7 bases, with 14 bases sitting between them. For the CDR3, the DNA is TGTGCCAGCAGCCCCCGGCGAGGACTTGAAGCTTTCTTT. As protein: CASSPRRGLEAFF.

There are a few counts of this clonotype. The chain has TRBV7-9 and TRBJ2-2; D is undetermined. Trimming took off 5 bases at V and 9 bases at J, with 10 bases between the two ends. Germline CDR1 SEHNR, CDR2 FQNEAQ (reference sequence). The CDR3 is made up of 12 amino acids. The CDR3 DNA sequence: TGTGCCAGCAGCGACCAAAGGAGGGAGCTGTTTTTT. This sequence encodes CASSDQRRELFF.

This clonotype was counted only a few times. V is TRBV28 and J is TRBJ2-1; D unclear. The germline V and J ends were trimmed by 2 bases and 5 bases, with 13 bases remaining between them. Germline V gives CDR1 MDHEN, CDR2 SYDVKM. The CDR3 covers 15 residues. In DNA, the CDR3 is TGTGCCAGCAGTTTAAGGCCCCCACCACACAATGAGCAGTTCTTC. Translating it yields CASSLRPPPHNEQFF.

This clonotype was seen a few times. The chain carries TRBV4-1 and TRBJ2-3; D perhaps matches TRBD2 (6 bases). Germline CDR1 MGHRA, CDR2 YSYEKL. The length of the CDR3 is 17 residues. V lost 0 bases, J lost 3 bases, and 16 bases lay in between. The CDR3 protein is CASSQEPRLAVTDTQYF. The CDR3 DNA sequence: TGCGCCAGCAGCCAAGAACCCCGGTTAGCGGTAACAGATACGCAGTATTTT.

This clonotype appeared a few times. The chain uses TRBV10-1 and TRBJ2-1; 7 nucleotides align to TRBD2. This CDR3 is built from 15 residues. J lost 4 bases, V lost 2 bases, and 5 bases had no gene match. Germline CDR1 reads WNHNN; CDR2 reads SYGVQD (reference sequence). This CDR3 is CASSEASGRYNEQFF. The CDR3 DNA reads TGCGCCAGCAGTGAGGCTAGCGGTCGGTACAATGAGCAGTTCTTC.

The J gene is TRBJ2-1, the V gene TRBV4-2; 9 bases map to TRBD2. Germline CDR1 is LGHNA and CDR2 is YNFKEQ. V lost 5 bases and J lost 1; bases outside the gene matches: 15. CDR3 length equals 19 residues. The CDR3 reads CASSVRGREGRGSYNEQFF. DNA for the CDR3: TGTGCCAGCAGCGTCCGAGGGCGGGAGGGCCGTGGGTCCTACAATGAGCAGTTCTTC.

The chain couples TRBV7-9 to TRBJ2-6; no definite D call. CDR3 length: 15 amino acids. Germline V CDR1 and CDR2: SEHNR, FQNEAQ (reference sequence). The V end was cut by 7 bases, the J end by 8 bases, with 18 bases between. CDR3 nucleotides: TGTGCCAGCACCCCGAGAGAGCGCCGAACCAACGTCCTGACTTTC. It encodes CASTPRERRTNVLTF.

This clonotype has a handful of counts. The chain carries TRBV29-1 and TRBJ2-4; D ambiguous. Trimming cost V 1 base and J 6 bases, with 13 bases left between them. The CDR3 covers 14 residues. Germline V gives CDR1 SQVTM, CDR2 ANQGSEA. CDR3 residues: CSVEVGLVGNIQYF. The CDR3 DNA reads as TGCAGCGTTGAAGTGGGGTTAGTAGGAAACATTCAGTACTTC. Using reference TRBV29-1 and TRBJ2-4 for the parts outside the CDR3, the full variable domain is SAVISQKPSRDICQRGTSLTIQCQVDSQVTMMFWYRQQPGQSLTLIATANQGSEATYESGFVIDKFPISRPNLTFSTLTVSNMSPEDSSIYLCSVEVGLVGNIQYFGAGTRLSVL.

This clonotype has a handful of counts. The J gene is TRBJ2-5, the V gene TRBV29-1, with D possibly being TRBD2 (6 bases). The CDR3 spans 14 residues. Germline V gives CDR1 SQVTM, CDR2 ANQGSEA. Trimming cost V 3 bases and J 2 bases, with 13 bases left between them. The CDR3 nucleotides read TGCAGCGTTGATGGGGGGAGCCCGCAAGAGACCCAGTACTTC. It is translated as CSVDGGSPQETQYF.

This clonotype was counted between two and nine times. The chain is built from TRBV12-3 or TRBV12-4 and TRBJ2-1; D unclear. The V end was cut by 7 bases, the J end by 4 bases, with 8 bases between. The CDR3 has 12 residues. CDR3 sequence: CASTRTYNEQFF. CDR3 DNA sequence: TGTGCCAGCACCCGAACATACAATGAGCAGTTCTTC.

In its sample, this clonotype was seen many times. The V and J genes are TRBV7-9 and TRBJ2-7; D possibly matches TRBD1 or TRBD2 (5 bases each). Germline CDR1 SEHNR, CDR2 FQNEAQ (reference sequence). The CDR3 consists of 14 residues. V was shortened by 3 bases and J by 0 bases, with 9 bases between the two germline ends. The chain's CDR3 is CASSLGVGSYEQYF. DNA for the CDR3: TGTGCCAGCAGCTTGGGGGTTGGCTCCTACGAGCAGTACTTC.

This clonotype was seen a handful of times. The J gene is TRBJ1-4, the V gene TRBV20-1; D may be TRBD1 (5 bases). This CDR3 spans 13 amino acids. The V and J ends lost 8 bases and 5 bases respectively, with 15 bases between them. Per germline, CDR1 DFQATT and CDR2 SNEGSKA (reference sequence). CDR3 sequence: CSSSEGVNEKLFF. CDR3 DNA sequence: TGCAGTTCTTCTGAAGGGGTAAATGAAAAACTGTTTTTT.

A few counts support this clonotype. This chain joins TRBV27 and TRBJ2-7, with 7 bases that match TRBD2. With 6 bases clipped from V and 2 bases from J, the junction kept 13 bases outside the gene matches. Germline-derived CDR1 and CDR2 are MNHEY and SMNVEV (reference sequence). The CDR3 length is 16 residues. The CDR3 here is CASSLRTREFPYEQYF. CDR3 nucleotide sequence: TGTGCCAGCAGCCTCCGGACGCGGGAGTTCCCCTACGAGCAGTACTTC.

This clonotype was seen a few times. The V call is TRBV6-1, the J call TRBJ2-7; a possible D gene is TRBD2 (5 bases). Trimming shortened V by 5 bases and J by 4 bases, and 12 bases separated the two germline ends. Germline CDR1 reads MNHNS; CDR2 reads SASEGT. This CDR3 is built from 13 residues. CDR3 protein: CASSRGPVYEQYF. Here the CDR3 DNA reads TGTGCCAGCAGTAGAGGGCCCGTATACGAGCAGTACTTC.

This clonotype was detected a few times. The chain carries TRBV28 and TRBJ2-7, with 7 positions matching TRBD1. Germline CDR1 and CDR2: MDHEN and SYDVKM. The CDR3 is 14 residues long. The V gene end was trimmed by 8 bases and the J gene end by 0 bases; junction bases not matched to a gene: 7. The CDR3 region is CASSGQSRSYEQYF. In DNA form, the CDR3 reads TGTGCCAGCTCGGGACAGAGTCGCTCCTACGAGCAGTACTTC.

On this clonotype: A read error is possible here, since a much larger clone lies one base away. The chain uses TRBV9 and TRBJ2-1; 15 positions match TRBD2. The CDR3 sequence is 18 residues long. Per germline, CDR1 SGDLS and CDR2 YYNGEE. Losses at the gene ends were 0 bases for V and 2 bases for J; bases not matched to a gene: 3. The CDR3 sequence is CASSVAGLAGGAYNEQFF. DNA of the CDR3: TGTGCCAGCAGCGTAGCTGGACTAGCGGGAGGGGCCTACAATGAGCAGTTCTTC.

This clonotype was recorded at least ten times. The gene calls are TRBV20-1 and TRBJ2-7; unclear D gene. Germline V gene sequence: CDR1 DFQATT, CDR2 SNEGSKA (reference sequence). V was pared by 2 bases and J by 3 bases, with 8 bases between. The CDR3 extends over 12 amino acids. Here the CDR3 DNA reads TGCAGTGCTAGACTAGGAGTCTACGAGCAGTACTTC. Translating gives CSARLGVYEQYF.

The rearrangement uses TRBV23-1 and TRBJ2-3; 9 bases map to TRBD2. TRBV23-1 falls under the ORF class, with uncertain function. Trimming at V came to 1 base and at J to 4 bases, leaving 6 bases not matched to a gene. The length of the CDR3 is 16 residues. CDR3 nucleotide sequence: TGCGCCAGCAGTCAATGGGGCGGGAGGGCCCCAGATACGCAGTATTTT. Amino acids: CASSQWGGRAPDTQYF.

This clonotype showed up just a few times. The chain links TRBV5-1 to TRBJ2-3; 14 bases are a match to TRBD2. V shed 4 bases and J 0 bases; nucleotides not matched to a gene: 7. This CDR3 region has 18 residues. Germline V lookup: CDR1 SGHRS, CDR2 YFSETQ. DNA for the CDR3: TGCGCCAGCAGCACCGGACTAGCGGGAGGATTAAGCACAGATACGCAGTATTTT. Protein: CASSTGLAGGLSTDTQYF.

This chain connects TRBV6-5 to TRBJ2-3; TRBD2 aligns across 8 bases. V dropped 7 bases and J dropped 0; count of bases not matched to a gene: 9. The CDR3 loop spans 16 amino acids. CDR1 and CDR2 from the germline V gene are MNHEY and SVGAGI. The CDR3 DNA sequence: TGTGCCAGCAAGATACTAGCGGCCCCTAGCACAGATACGCAGTATTTT. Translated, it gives CASKILAAPSTDTQYF.

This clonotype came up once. The CDR3 region has the DNA TGTGCCATTCGGACTAGCGCCTCCCAAAGCACAGATACGCAGTATTTT. Amino acids: CAIRTSASQSTDTQYF. J is TRBJ2-3 and V is TRBV5-6; TRBD2 matches at 9 bases. The J segment lost 0 bases and the V segment lost 9 bases, leaving 11 bases of the junction unmatched. Per the germline V gene, CDR1 is SGHDT and CDR2 is YYEEEE. The CDR3 runs 16 residues. Full variable domain (remainder filled in from reference TRBV5-6 and TRBJ2-3): DAGVTQSPTHLIKTRGQQVTLRCSPKSGHDTVSWYQQALGQGPQFIFQYYEEEERQRGNFPDRFSGHQFPNYSSELNVNALLLGDSALYLCAIRTSASQSTDTQYFGPGTRLTVL.